This passage covers 9 T cell receptor beta chains from one sample sequenced in a study of blood T cells in healthy people across ages. A sample-barcoded 5' primer and a J-beta primer mix were used in a second PCR of roughly 7 to 12 cycles. TCRdb re-called the 5' RACE reads with MiXCR, one entry per CDR3 protein. The top ten hold approximately 2.1% of the sample, which has roughly 1,800,000 distinct CDR3 sequences, about 49% seen once. The specimen was blood. The receptors were sampled from a woman aged 40 to 50 in good health.

The V and J genes are TRBV12-3 or TRBV12-4 and TRBJ2-5; 9 nucleotides line up with TRBD1. The CDR3 spans 12 residues. The ends lost 10 bases at V and 5 bases at J; junction bases unmatched: 5. CDR3 in amino acids: CATKTGGETQYF. CDR3 nucleotide sequence: TGTGCCACAAAGACAGGGGGGGAGACCCAGTACTTC.

This clonotype was detected a few times. The V and J genes are TRBV6-5 and TRBJ2-7; either TRBD1 or TRBD2 may supply D (6 bases each). The DNA end lines up better with TRBJ2-5; the J call may be wrong. The length of the CDR3 is 13 residues. CDR1 and CDR2 from the germline V gene are MNHEY and SVGAGI. CDR3 protein: CASSSPGAETQYF. The DNA for the CDR3 is TGTGCCAGCAGTTCTCCGGGGGCAGAGACCCAGTACTTC.

The rearrangement joins TRBV6-5 to TRBJ1-2; TRBD1 might be the D (6 bases). The V end was cut by 7 bases, the J end by 7 bases, with 19 bases between. There are 14 residues in the CDR3. The germline gives CDR1 MNHEY, CDR2 SVGAGI. Here the CDR3 DNA reads TGTGCCAGCACCAAACAGGGCTTTAATGGTGGCTACACCTTC. It translates to CASTKQGFNGGYTF.

The rearrangement joins TRBV28 to TRBJ2-5; D gene unclear. The CDR3 is 16 residues long. Germline loops: CDR1 MDHEN, CDR2 SYDVKM. Trimming pared 4 bases from V and 6 bases from J, leaving 21 bases between. CDR3 bases: TGTGCCAGCAGTTATCGGGCAACCCAAATGGTAAAGACCCAGTACTTC. It specifies CASSYRATQMVKTQYF.

The chain has TRBV27 and TRBJ2-1, with no clear D. The V end lost 2 bases, the J end lost 0 bases, and 11 bases lay between the germline ends. The CDR3 consists of 16 residues. Germline CDR1 reads MNHEY; CDR2 reads SMNVEV (reference sequence). CDR3 loop: CASSLQTESSYNEQFF. The DNA of the CDR3 is TGTGCCAGCAGTTTACAGACGGAGAGCTCCTACAATGAGCAGTTCTTC.

For this clonotype: At one boundary the junction diverges from the germline segment, which might be a read error. V gene TRBV7-2 combines with J gene TRBJ2-3, with D possibly being TRBD2 (6 bases). This CDR3 contains 12 residues. The germline V gene has CDR1 SGHTA and CDR2 FQGNSA. The CDR3 nucleotides are TGTGCCGGCAGGGCTCGGGGGGATACGCAGTATTTT. This encodes CAGRARGDTQYF.

This clonotype was recorded only once. V and J are TRBV2 and TRBJ1-2, with D unresolved. The V gene lost 7 bases and the J gene lost 3 bases, with 9 bases spanning the gap. CDR1 is SNHLY, CDR2 FYNNEI, per germline. This CDR3 is 12 amino acids long. The CDR3 nucleotides read TGTGCCAGCACGGGCAAATACTATGGCTACACCTTC. Translation: CASTGKYYGYTF.

The chain links TRBV7-6 to TRBJ2-7; a weak D match, TRBD1 (6 bases). V shed 4 bases and J shed 6 bases, with 22 bases lying between them. This CDR3 region has 16 residues. Germline assignment: CDR1 SGHVS and CDR2 FNYEAQ. The CDR3 DNA reads as TGTGCCAGCAGCTCACAGGGTTCCTCTATACTGGGCGAGCAGTACTTC. It translates to CASSSQGSSILGEQYF.

As regards this clonotype: One end of the junction fails to match germline, which may point to a read error. In DNA, the CDR3 is TGTGGCAGCAGCTCCCAACGCGGAGAGACCCAGTACTTC. It codes for CGSSSQRGETQYF. The V and J genes are TRBV7-2 and TRBJ2-5; no clear D gene. CDR3 length equals 13 residues. The germline gives CDR1 SGHTA, CDR2 FQGNSA. Looking up the rest from reference TRBV7-2 and TRBJ2-5 gives the full variable domain: GAGVSQSPSNKVTEKGKDVELRCDPISGHTALYWYRQSLGQGLEFLIYFQGNSAPDKSGLPSDRFSAERTGGSVSTLTIQRTQQEDSAVYLCGSSSQRGETQYFGPGTRLLVL.